The clone carrying this T cell receptor (beta chain) showed up just once. Its specificity is unknown. One junction end disagrees with the germline gene, perhaps due to a read error. The data were taken from a study of Tregs in tolerant kidney transplant recipients. General study points: Few patients were studied, so findings need validation in larger groups.

The CDR3 totals 16 residues. Germline lookup yields CDR1 MNHNY and CDR2 SVGAGI (reference sequence). Sequenced by immunoSEQ multiplex PCR; TCRdb stores in-frame clones only, minus some. The sample holds some 250,000 clones, about four fifths seen once. Sequenced: CD4+ T cells from blood. The chain links TRBV6-6 to TRBJ2-2, with a tentative D call TRBD1 (6 bases). This TCR was recovered from a human donor in good health. The CDR3 region is CAGSYWGRGDAGELFF. CDR3 bases: TGTGCCGGCAGTTACTGGGGCAGGGGAGACGCCGGGGAGCTGTTTTTT.